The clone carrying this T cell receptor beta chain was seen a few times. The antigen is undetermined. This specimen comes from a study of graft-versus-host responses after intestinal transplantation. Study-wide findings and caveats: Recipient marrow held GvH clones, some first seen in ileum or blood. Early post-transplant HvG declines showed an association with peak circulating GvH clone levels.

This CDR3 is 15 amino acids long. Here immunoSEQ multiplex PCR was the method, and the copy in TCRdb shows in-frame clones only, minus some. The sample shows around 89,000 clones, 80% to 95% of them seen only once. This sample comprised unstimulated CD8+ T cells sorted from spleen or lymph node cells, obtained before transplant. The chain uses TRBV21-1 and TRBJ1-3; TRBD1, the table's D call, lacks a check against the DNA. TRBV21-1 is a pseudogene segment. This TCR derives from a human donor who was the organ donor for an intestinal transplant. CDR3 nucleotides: TGTGCCAGCAGCAAAGCGGCAGGGGGAAGAAACACCATATATTTT. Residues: CASSKAAGGRNTIYF.